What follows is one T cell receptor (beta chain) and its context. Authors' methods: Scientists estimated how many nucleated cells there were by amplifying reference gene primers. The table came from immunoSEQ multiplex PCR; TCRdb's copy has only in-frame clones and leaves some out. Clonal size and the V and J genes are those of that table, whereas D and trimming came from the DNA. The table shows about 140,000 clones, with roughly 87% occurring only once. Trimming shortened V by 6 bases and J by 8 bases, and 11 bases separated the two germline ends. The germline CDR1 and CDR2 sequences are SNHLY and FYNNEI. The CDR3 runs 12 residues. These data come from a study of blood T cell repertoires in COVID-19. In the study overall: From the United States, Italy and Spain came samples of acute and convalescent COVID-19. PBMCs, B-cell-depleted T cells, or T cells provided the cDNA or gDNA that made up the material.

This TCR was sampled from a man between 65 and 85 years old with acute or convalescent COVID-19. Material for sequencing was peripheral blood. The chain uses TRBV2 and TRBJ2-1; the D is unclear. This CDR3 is CASRDLDYEQFF. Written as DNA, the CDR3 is TGTGCCAGCAGGGATCTAGACTATGAGCAGTTCTTC. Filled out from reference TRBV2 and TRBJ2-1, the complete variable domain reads EPEVTQTPSHQVTQMGQEVILRCVPISNHLYFYWYRQILGQKVEFLVSFYNNEISEKSEIFDDQFSVERPDGSNFTLKIRSTKLEDSAMYFCASRDLDYEQFFGPGTRLTVL.